This T cell receptor beta chain was sequenced in a study of T cell responses to AZD1222 COVID-19 vaccine. Study-wide context: Second doses at about 4 or about 12 weeks were pooled.

Data came from immunoSEQ multiplex PCR; TCRdb stores just in-frame clones and leaves some out. Among 130,000 or so clones listed, around 90% were seen once. Findings and caveats of the study: Epitopes outside B.1.351 and B.1.1.7 mutated regions reportedly drew nearly half of spike TCRs. Sampling captured repertoires only after the peak T cell response. Donors were largely white British and mainly female; clonal diversity was possibly underestimated.

Turning to this clone: The target antigen is unknown.

The length of the CDR3 is 13 residues. V lost 3 bases and J lost 6, with 9 bases in between. Germline V gives CDR1 LNHDA, CDR2 SQIVND (reference sequence). The input for sequencing was peripheral blood, taken on day 0 of AZD1222 vaccination. The V call is TRBV19, the J call TRBJ2-1, with D maybe TRBD2 (5 bases). The TCR sequence derives from an adult in good health. CDR3 bases: TGTGCCAGTAGTATGGACGGGGTCAATGAGCAGTTCTTC. This codes for CASSMDGVNEQFF.